One and the same sample provided the 18 T cell receptor beta chains below, sequenced in a study of radiation and T cells in renal cell carcinoma (dated by TCRdb to the early 2020s). The library relied on the immunoSEQ multiplex PCR assay. TCRdb's version of the immuneACCESS table is confined to in-frame rearrangements and falls short of the full clone set. An unresolved V gene accounts for under half of the shortfall where checked; the remainder is of unknown origin. Present in this sample are thousands of clones, about two thirds of which were seen just once. 35% to 50% of the sample is held by the ten biggest clonotypes. The label giving this sample's time point can be read as: tumor resected at nephrectomy. Taken with the paper, the label for treatment or condition translates to: 15 Gy SBRT to primary tumor, nephrectomy 4 weeks later. Here the sequenced sample was tumor tissue, taken from a patient whose treatment included radiotherapy and nephrectomy. Source of these receptors: a woman aged 55 to 70 with renal cell carcinoma.

The chain employs TRBV2 and TRBJ2-1; unclear D gene. V dropped 6 bases and J dropped 7 bases, with 7 bases sitting between them. This CDR3 region has 11 residues. Germline V gives CDR1 SNHLY, CDR2 FYNNEI. CDR3 sequence: CASSGFNEQFF. CDR3 in DNA: TGTGCCAGCAGCGGCTTTAATGAGCAGTTCTTC.

This clone rates as medium-sized. The CDR3 reads CASSAPDRGSYEQYF. In DNA, the CDR3 is TGTGCCAGCAGCGCACCGGACAGGGGAAGCTACGAGCAGTACTTC. V and J are TRBV11-2 and TRBJ2-7; TRBD1 agrees at 9 bases. CDR1 is SGHAT, CDR2 FQNNGV, per germline. V lost 5 bases, J lost 3 bases, and 8 bases stayed unmatched. The CDR3 loop spans 15 amino acids. The full variable domain, completed using reference TRBV11-2 and TRBJ2-7, is EAGVAQSPRYKIIEKRQSVAFWCNPISGHATLYWYQQILGQGPKLLIQFQNNGVVDDSQLPKDRFSAERLKGVDSTLKIQPAKLEDSAVYLCASSAPDRGSYEQYFGPGTRLTVT.

The CDR3 DNA reads TGCGCCAGCTCCCCGGGGGGCAATCAGCCCCAGCATTTT. As protein: CASSPGGNQPQHF. The gene calls are TRBV10-2 and TRBJ1-5; perhaps TRBD1 as D (5 bases). The CDR3 has 13 amino acids. Between the trimmed V and J ends, which lost 8 bases and 2 bases, there was a span of 10 bases. CDR1 WSHSY and CDR2 SAAADI come from the germline V gene.

This clone counts as medium-sized. The V and J genes are TRBV27 and TRBJ2-4; 8 bases line up with TRBD1. The V and J ends lost 5 bases and 9 bases, in that order; junction bases with no gene match: 6. This CDR3 contains 13 residues. Per germline, CDR1 MNHEY and CDR2 SMNVEV (reference sequence). The CDR3 nucleotides are TGTGCCAGCAGTCCTCGACAGGGGAGCATTCAGTACTTC. It encodes CASSPRQGSIQYF.

The chain uses TRBV7-9 and TRBJ2-7, with D tentatively TRBD1 or TRBD2 (6 bases each). The CDR3 consists of 15 residues. Germline-derived CDR1 and CDR2 are SEHNR and FQNEAQ (reference sequence). The ends were cut back, 1 base at V and 3 bases at J, with 13 bases in the middle. This CDR3 is CASSLEGGRNYEQYF. CDR3 DNA: TGTGCCAGCAGCTTAGAGGGGGGCAGAAACTACGAGCAGTACTTC.

This chain links TRBV28 with TRBJ1-1, with 12 positions matching TRBD1. The CDR3 contains 19 residues. Germline loops: CDR1 MDHEN, CDR2 SYDVKM. The ends lost 3 bases at V and 3 bases at J; junction bases unmatched: 14. The CDR3 loop is CASSFGTGGLLPRDTEAFF. In nucleotides, the CDR3 is TGTGCCAGCAGTTTCGGGACAGGGGGCCTTCTACCTAGAGACACTGAAGCTTTCTTT.

The sample holds a few counts of this clone. The J gene is TRBJ1-6, the V gene TRBV5-1, with TRBD1 as a possible D gene (6 bases). The length of the CDR3 is 14 residues. V lost 2 bases, J lost 10 bases, and 13 bases lay in between. Per germline, CDR1 SGHRS and CDR2 YFSETQ. CDR3 residues: CASSLNRAGSPLHF. The CDR3 region has the DNA TGCGCCAGCAGCTTAAACAGGGCTGGATCACCCCTCCACTTT.

A few counts support this clone. The genes are TRBV2 and TRBJ2-5; no reliable D call. In germline, CDR1 is SNHLY, CDR2 FYNNEI. V was trimmed by 5 bases and J by 7 bases, leaving 11 bases between them. The CDR3 is made up of 12 amino acids. CDR3 protein: CASSPRGRTQYF. CDR3 DNA: TGTGCCAGCAGTCCACGAGGCCGGACCCAGTACTTC. Full variable domain (rest looked up from reference TRBV2 and TRBJ2-5): EPEVTQTPSHQVTQMGQEVILRCVPISNHLYFYWYRQILGQKVEFLVSFYNNEISEKSEIFDDQFSVERPDGSNFTLKIRSTKLEDSAMYFCASSPRGRTQYFGPGTRLLVL.

V is TRBV2 and J is TRBJ2-1; a possible D gene is TRBD1 (7 bases). Trimming shortened V by 6 bases and J by 0 bases, and 24 bases separated the two germline ends. The CDR3 has 19 residues. CDR1 SNHLY and CDR2 FYNNEI come from the germline V gene. The CDR3 here is CASRERNDRAGSSYNEQFF. In DNA, the CDR3 is TGTGCCAGCAGGGAACGGAACGACAGGGCCGGGAGCTCCTACAATGAGCAGTTCTTC.

The chain carries TRBV5-1 and TRBJ1-4; D remains ambiguous. The germline V and J ends were trimmed by 0 bases and 0 bases, with 12 bases remaining between them. This CDR3 has 17 amino acids. The germline CDR1 and CDR2 sequences are SGHRS and YFSETQ. In nucleotides, the CDR3 is TGCGCCAGCAGCTTGGGGCAGCCTAGCTCAACTAATGAAAAACTGTTTTTT. It translates to CASSLGQPSSTNEKLFF.

The V gene is TRBV20-1, the J gene TRBJ1-1, with D maybe TRBD1 (6 bases). Germline V gives CDR1 DFQATT, CDR2 SNEGSKA (reference sequence). The CDR3 loop spans 11 amino acids. Between the trimmed V and J ends, which lost 5 bases and 6 bases, there was a span of 10 bases. Written as DNA, the CDR3 is TGCAGTGCTCGAGGGGGGCCTGAAGCTTTCTTT. Protein: CSARGGPEAFF.

The gene calls are TRBV7-9 and TRBJ1-3; the D gene is possibly TRBD1 (5 bases). The CDR3 totals 14 residues. From germline, CDR1 is SEHNR and CDR2 FQNEAQ (reference sequence). The V end lost 2 bases, the J end lost 7 bases, and 12 bases lay between the germline ends. As DNA, the CDR3 is TGTGCCAGCAGCTTACCCTCATCAGGGAACACCATATATTTT. Translation gives CASSLPSSGNTIYF.

The table lists this clone with a few counts. V usage is TRBV5-1 and J usage is TRBJ2-2, with unresolved D. The germline CDR1 and CDR2 sequences are SGHRS and YFSETQ. This CDR3 contains 12 residues. V was pared by 8 bases and J by 1 base, with 6 bases between. This chain's CDR3 is CASTQNTGELFF. The CDR3 nucleotides are TGCGCCAGTACTCAGAACACCGGGGAGCTGTTTTTT.

This sequence joins TRBV5-6 and TRBJ2-1; the match to TRBD2 covers 7 bases. Unmatched junction bases numbered 15, after V lost 0 bases and J lost 9 bases. CDR3 length: 17 residues. Germline V lookup: CDR1 SGHDT, CDR2 YYEEEE. The CDR3 DNA reads TGTGCCAGCAGCTTGGGACTAGTATCGGGGCGGGGGAGTGAGCAGTTCTTC. It translates to CASSLGLVSGRGSEQFF.

The rearrangement joins TRBV6-5 to TRBJ2-7; possible D gene TRBD1, 6 bases. This CDR3 spans 13 amino acids. CDR1 and CDR2 (germline): MNHEY, SVGAGI. Trimming cost V 5 bases and J 4 bases, with 12 bases left between them. CDR3 residues: CASSITTGYEQYF. The CDR3 DNA reads TGTGCCAGCAGTATTACTACAGGGTACGAGCAGTACTTC.

This chain connects TRBV19 to TRBJ1-2; TRBD1 matches 7 bases. V shed 9 bases and J 7 bases; nucleotides not matched to a gene: 5. The CDR3 runs to 11 residues. The germline CDR1 and CDR2 sequences are LNHDA and SQIVND (reference sequence). The CDR3 spells CASHRGRGYTF. CDR3 sequence (DNA): TGTGCCAGCCACAGGGGTCGTGGCTACACCTTC.

Judged by abundance, this clone is medium-sized. V usage is TRBV27 and J usage is TRBJ1-2; 8 bases match TRBD1. The germline CDR1 and CDR2 sequences are MNHEY and SMNVEV (reference sequence). The CDR3 runs to 15 residues. V was pared by 0 bases and J by 6 bases, with 6 bases of the junction left unmatched. CDR3 sequence: CASSLSGQGGDGYTF. In DNA, the CDR3 is TGTGCCAGCAGTTTATCTGGACAGGGTGGGGATGGCTACACCTTC.

The V gene is TRBV7-8, the J gene TRBJ1-2; D remains unclear. Trimming took 2 bases from V and 5 from J, leaving 9 bases between them. The CDR3 has 13 amino acids. Germline values: CDR1 SGHVS, CDR2 FQNEAQ. The CDR3 spells CASSLSQEYGYTF. The DNA for the CDR3 is TGTGCCAGCAGCTTAAGCCAAGAATATGGCTACACCTTC.